This T cell receptor beta chain was recorded in a study of response to subunit inactivated influenza vaccine. TCRdb itself ran the RT-PCR reads through MiXCR, one entry per CDR3 protein. The repertoire holds more than 550,000 distinct CDR3 sequences, with 10% to 12% as singletons. The V end was cut by 3 bases, the J end by 6 bases, with 15 bases between. The length of the CDR3 is 13 residues. Germline CDR1 and CDR2: DFQATT and SNEGSKA (reference sequence). Separately, the same data were catalogued under a study of T cells expressing NK-cell markers. That investigation notes: Generation of TCR beta cDNA was performed by 5'RACE template switching incorporating UMIs. Beta-chain profiling covered CD3+CD56+NKG2C+, CD3+CD56+NKG2C- and CD3+CD56-NKG2C+ sorted subsets. These same clonotypes (in a few donors) also led the CD3+CD56-NKG2C+ fraction.

This clonotype was obtained from a man in his forties or fifties who received an inactivated influenza vaccine. The sample in question was PBMCs from blood, obtained on the day of vaccination. The chain joins TRBV20-1 to TRBJ2-7; D call uncertain. Here the CDR3 reads CSASTRTAGEQYF. In DNA form, the CDR3 reads TGCAGTGCTAGTACTCGAACGGCAGGCGAGCAGTACTTC.